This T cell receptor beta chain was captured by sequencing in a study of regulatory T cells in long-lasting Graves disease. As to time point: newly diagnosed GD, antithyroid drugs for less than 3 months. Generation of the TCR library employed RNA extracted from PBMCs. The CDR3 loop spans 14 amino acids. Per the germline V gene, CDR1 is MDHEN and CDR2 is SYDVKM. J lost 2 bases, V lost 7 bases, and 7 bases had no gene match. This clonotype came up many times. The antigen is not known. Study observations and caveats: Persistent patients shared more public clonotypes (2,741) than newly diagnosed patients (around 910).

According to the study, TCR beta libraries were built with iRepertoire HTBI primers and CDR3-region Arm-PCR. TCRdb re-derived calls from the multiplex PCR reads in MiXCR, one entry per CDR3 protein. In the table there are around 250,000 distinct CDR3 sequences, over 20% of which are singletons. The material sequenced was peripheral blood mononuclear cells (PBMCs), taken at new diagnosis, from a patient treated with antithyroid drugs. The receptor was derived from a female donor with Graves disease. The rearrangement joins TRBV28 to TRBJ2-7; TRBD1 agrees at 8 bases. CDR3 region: CASIADRVTYEQYF. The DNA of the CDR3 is TGTGCCAGCATTGCGGACAGGGTCACCTACGAGCAGTACTTC.